This T cell receptor (beta chain) came from a study of blood T cells in healthy people across ages. Study-level results: Among long-lived donors, naive CD4+ cells were more numerous and diversity higher than in aged donors.

Isolation per sample recovered at least 6.5 million PBMCs. This clonotype was seen only once. What it binds is not known. A second 7 to 11 cycle PCR used barcoded and J-beta primers. Per sample, CDR3-containing paired-end reads numbered at least 2.5 million. TCRdb processed the 5' RACE reads anew with MiXCR; each CDR3 protein has one entry. The table lists about 640,000 distinct CDR3 sequences, about 53% of them singletons. Germline lookup yields CDR1 MNHNS and CDR2 SASEGT. V was pared by 11 bases and J by 0 bases, with 13 bases of the junction left unmatched. The CDR3 loop spans 16 amino acids. The rearrangement links TRBV6-1 to TRBJ2-1; 7 nucleotides agree with TRBD1. Sequencing used blood. The receptor comes from a man aged 60-69 years in good health. CDR3 loop: CASRGQGPSSYNEQFF. DNA of the CDR3: TGTGCCTCGAGGGGGCAGGGTCCGAGCTCCTACAATGAGCAGTTCTTC.